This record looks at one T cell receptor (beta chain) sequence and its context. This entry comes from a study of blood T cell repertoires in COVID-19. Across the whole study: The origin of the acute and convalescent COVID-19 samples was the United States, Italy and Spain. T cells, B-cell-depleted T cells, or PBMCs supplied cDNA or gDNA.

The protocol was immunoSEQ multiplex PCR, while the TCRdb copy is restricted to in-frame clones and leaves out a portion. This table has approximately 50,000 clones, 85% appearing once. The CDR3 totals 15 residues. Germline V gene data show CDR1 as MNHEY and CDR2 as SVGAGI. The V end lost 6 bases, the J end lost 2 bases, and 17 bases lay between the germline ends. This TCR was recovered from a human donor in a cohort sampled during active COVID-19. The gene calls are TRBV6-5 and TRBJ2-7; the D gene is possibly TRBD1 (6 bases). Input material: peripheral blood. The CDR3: CASRQGRRGTYEQYF. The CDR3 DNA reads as TGTGCCAGCAGACAGGGACGTAGAGGGACCTACGAGCAGTACTTC.